The 3 T cell receptor beta chains below come from one sample, sequenced in a study of T cells after yellow fever vaccination. TCRdb independently ran MiXCR on the 5' RACE reads; one entry per CDR3 protein. Of under 400,000 distinct CDR3 sequences in the sample, roughly 12% were seen once. The material sequenced was PBMCs, taken on the day of the first yellow fever vaccination. The source is a man in his late teens or twenties who received the YFV17D yellow fever vaccine.

This clonotype was found a few times. CDR3 loop: CASSPSAQETQYF. DNA for the CDR3: TGTGCCAGCTCACCATCGGCCCAAGAGACCCAGTACTTC. The chain employs TRBV18 and TRBJ2-5; D call uncertain. CDR3 size: 13 residues. CDR1 and CDR2 from the germline V gene are KGHSH and LQKENI. The V end lost 2 bases, the J end lost 1 base, and 5 bases lay between the germline ends.

The chain is built from TRBV25-1 and TRBJ1-1, with 7 bases identical to TRBD1. V was pared by 8 bases and J by 4 bases, with 16 bases of the junction left unmatched. This CDR3 region has 16 residues. Germline V CDR1 and CDR2: MGHDK, SYGVNS. Here the CDR3 DNA reads TGTGCCAGCTCTACCCTCCCCACAGGGGCTTTCACTGAAGCTTTCTTT. This sequence encodes CASSTLPTGAFTEAFF.

This chain links TRBV12-3 or TRBV12-4 with TRBJ1-6; the D is unclear. V lost 1 base, J lost 5 bases, and 9 bases lay in between. The CDR3 contains 15 residues. This CDR3 is CASSLVAADNSPLHF. In DNA form, the CDR3 reads TGTGCCAGCAGTTTAGTGGCAGCCGATAATTCACCCCTCCACTTT.